Below, 11 T cell receptor beta chains from the same sample are listed, as sequenced in a study of cytomegalovirus exposure and HLA in healthy donors. Use of 60 Vbeta and 13 Jbeta primers characterized the PCR. The data were produced by immunoSEQ multiplex PCR, yet TCRdb's version contains in-frame clones alone and is incomplete. Of 150,000 to 200,000 clones listed, over 75% are singletons. The sequenced material came from PBMCs. These receptors were obtained from a man between 50 and 59 years old in good health and CMV-seropositive.

V is TRBV2 and J is TRBJ2-1, with 9 bases identical to TRBD1. This CDR3 spans 14 amino acids. Germline V gene lookup returns CDR1 SNHLY and CDR2 FYNNEI. V shed 5 bases and J 6 bases; nucleotides not matched to a gene: 5. The CDR3 here is CASSRQGDINEQFF. In DNA, the CDR3 is TGTGCCAGCAGTCGACAGGGGGATATCAATGAGCAGTTCTTC.

The chain combines TRBV5-1 with TRBJ1-2; tentative D call: TRBD1 (6 bases). Trimming pared 2 bases from V and 0 bases from J, leaving 14 bases between. CDR1 is SGHRS and CDR2 is YFSETQ in the germline V gene. This CDR3 region has 16 residues. In nucleotides, the CDR3 is TGCGCCAGCAGCTTATCGCTGACAGGAGCTAACTATGGCTACACCTTC. This sequence encodes CASSLSLTGANYGYTF.

This clone was observed a handful of times. The chain employs TRBV4-1 and TRBJ2-6; TRBD1 aligns across 7 bases. The CDR3 contains 19 residues. With 0 bases clipped from V and 0 bases from J, the junction kept 8 bases outside the gene matches. Germline CDR1 is MGHRA and CDR2 is YSYEKL. The CDR3 region has the DNA TGCGCCAGCAGCCAAGAAGATGGGACAGTCAACTCTGGGGCCAACGTCCTGACTTTC. Protein sequence: CASSQEDGTVNSGANVLTF.

This clone was seen only once. The chain has TRBV4-3 and TRBJ2-5, with TRBD1 identical over 8 bases. Germline V lookup: CDR1 LGHNA, CDR2 YSLEER. Trimming took 2 bases from V and 4 from J; bases not matched to a gene: 6. This CDR3 is 15 amino acids long. As DNA, the CDR3 is TGCGCCAGCAGCCAAACTAGACAGGGGTTAGAGACCCAGTACTTC. This translates into CASSQTRQGLETQYF.

The sample holds a few counts of this clone. This chain connects TRBV7-6 to TRBJ2-2, with 9 bases matching TRBD1. Trimming removed 5 bases from V and 4 bases from J; junction bases left unmatched: 8. CDR3 length: 16 residues. Germline CDR1 SGHVS, CDR2 FNYEAQ. This CDR3 reads CASSAQGQGITGELFF. CDR3 DNA sequence: TGTGCCAGCAGCGCCCAGGGACAGGGAATCACCGGGGAGCTGTTTTTT. Full variable domain (remainder filled in from reference TRBV7-6 and TRBJ2-2): GAGVSQSPRYKVTKRGQDVALRCDPISGHVSLYWYRQALGQGPEFLTYFNYEAQQDKSGLPNDRFSAERPEGSISTLTIQRTEQRDSAMYRCASSAQGQGITGELFFGEGSRLTVL.

The CDR3 DNA reads as TGCGCCAGCAGCCAAGATCCGGACAGGTACACTGAAGCTTTCTTT. It is translated as CASSQDPDRYTEAFF. The chain employs TRBV4-3 and TRBJ1-1, with TRBD1 matching 7 bases. With V trimmed by 0 bases and J by 3 bases, 4 bases remained unmatched. The CDR3 covers 15 residues. Per the germline V gene, CDR1 is LGHNA and CDR2 is YSLEER.

This clone was observed once. CDR3 nucleotide sequence: TGTGCCAGCAGTTGGGGACAGAAATCCGCCTCTGGGGCCAACGTCCTGACTTTC. This gives the protein CASSWGQKSASGANVLTF. The genes are TRBV7-2 and TRBJ2-6, with 7 bases fitting TRBD1. V trimming: 6 bases; J trimming: 0 bases; junction bases outside the gene matches: 11. This CDR3 contains 18 residues. Germline V gene lookup returns CDR1 SGHTA and CDR2 FQGNSA.

The chain is built from TRBV7-2 and TRBJ2-3; a weak D match, TRBD1 (8 bases). This CDR3 has 16 amino acids. The V gene lost 5 bases and the J gene lost 4 bases, with 19 bases spanning the gap. From germline, CDR1 is SGHTA and CDR2 FQGNSA. This chain's CDR3 is CASSPRGRGRSDTQYF. The CDR3 coding sequence is TGTGCCAGCAGCCCCAGGGGGCGGGGGCGGTCAGATACGCAGTATTTT.

This chain uses TRBV5-4 with TRBJ2-7; TRBD2 aligns across 9 bases. Germline V gene lookup returns CDR1 SGHNT and CDR2 YYREEE (reference sequence). This CDR3 contains 16 residues. V shed 4 bases, J shed 8 bases, and the junction held 16 bases outside the gene matches. CDR3 amino acids: CASSPGGGGALRQQYF. CDR3 in DNA: TGTGCCAGCAGCCCGGGAGGCGGGGGGGCGTTGAGGCAGCAGTACTTC.

This chain links TRBV9 with TRBJ1-3, with TRBD1 matching 9 bases. Germline V CDR1 and CDR2: SGDLS, YYNGEE. Trimming at V came to 0 bases and at J to 3 bases, leaving 4 bases not matched to a gene. The CDR3 extends over 16 amino acids. The CDR3 nucleotides are TGTGCCAGCAGCGTAGCTACAGGGGGCTTTGGAAACACCATATATTTT. Residues: CASSVATGGFGNTIYF.

A single count supports this clone. V usage is TRBV5-4 and J usage is TRBJ1-6; 8 bases align to TRBD1. The CDR3 has 16 amino acids. Germline assignment: CDR1 SGHNT and CDR2 YYREEE (reference sequence). The V gene end was trimmed by 5 bases and the J gene end by 4 bases; junction bases not matched to a gene: 8. In DNA form, the CDR3 reads TGTGCCAGCAGTCAGGACAGGGAAATTTATAATTCACCCCTCCACTTT. It codes for CASSQDREIYNSPLHF.